Each of the 14 T cell receptor beta chains below was sequenced from the same sample in a study of cytomegalovirus exposure and HLA in healthy donors. The primer mix had 60 Vbeta and 13 Jbeta primers. Generated by immunoSEQ multiplex PCR, the TCRdb table keeps only in-frame clones and is missing some. The sample lists roughly 190,000 clones, about four fifths occurring once. The specimen was PBMCs. These receptors came from a girl between 10 and 17 years old in good health and CMV-seropositive.

The chain employs TRBV6-1 and TRBJ2-1, with TRBD2 identical over 11 bases. From germline, CDR1 is MNHNS and CDR2 SASEGT. The CDR3 is made up of 15 amino acids. V gave up 6 bases and J gave up 5 bases; unmatched junction bases: 6. The CDR3 region is CASRLLAGGHNEQFF. Here the CDR3 DNA reads TGTGCCAGCAGGCTTCTAGCGGGGGGACACAATGAGCAGTTCTTC.

The V and J genes are TRBV6-7 and TRBJ2-3; 8 bases are shared with TRBD2. TRBV6-7 is filed as an ORF, its function uncertain. The trim removed 5 bases at V and 5 bases at J, leaving 3 bases unmatched. CDR3 length: 13 amino acids. The CDR3 is CASSSGGRDTQYF. DNA of the CDR3: TGTGCCAGCAGTAGCGGGGGTAGAGATACGCAGTATTTT.

The genes are TRBV11-2 and TRBJ2-1; D ambiguous. The CDR3 has 14 residues. Trimming removed 1 base at V and 7 bases at J, with 11 bases between. CDR1 SGHAT and CDR2 FQNNGV come from the germline V gene. The CDR3 loop is CASSLVAQANEQFF. CDR3 nucleotide sequence: TGTGCCAGCAGCTTAGTGGCTCAGGCTAATGAGCAGTTCTTC.

This chain joins TRBV11-3 and TRBJ1-1; 8 nucleotides match TRBD1. V trimming: 8 bases; J trimming: 4 bases; junction bases outside the gene matches: 15. Germline V gives CDR1 SGHNT, CDR2 YENEEA. This CDR3 has 16 amino acids. CDR3 sequence (DNA): TGTGCCAGCCGATCACGGGACAGGTGGGGAAGCACTGAAGCTTTCTTT. Amino acid sequence: CASRSRDRWGSTEAFF.

The chain is built from TRBV7-9 and TRBJ2-5; the D is unclear. This CDR3 has 15 amino acids. V gave up 3 bases and J gave up 4 bases, with 15 bases separating them. Germline-derived CDR1 and CDR2 are SEHNR and FQNEAQ (reference sequence). CDR3 residues: CASSLVESQRETQYF. CDR3 nucleotide sequence: TGTGCCAGCAGCTTGGTCGAAAGCCAAAGAGAGACCCAGTACTTC.

V gene TRBV12-5 combines with J gene TRBJ1-3, with unresolved D. The CDR3 runs to 13 residues. CDR1 and CDR2 (germline): LGHNT, FRNRAP. The germline V and J ends were trimmed by 6 bases and 4 bases, with 10 bases remaining between them. CDR3 nucleotide sequence: TGTGCTAGTGGCCCGGCGGGGGGAAACACCATATATTTT. The encoded protein is CASGPAGGNTIYF.

The chain links TRBV10-3 to TRBJ2-3; the D is unclear. The germline gives CDR1 ENHRY, CDR2 SYGVKD. Trimming took 0 bases from V and 1 from J, leaving 5 bases between them. The CDR3 has 14 amino acids. The CDR3 DNA reads as TGTGCCATCAGTGAGTCGGCGGGCACAGATACGCAGTATTTT. Translating it yields CAISESAGTDTQYF.

This chain joins TRBV5-6 and TRBJ1-6, with a possible D match to TRBD1 (5 bases). This CDR3 has 17 amino acids. V was clipped by 7 bases and J by 3 bases, with 20 bases between them. Germline V gene lookup returns CDR1 SGHDT and CDR2 YYEEEE. The CDR3 DNA follows: TGTGCCAGCCCCCGGGGGGACCCGCGGGACTATAATTCACCCCTCCACTTT. This encodes CASPRGDPRDYNSPLHF.

The CDR3 DNA sequence: TGTGCCAGCAGCGGGGGACAGGGGAGCAATCAGCCCCAGCATTTT. Translating gives CASSGGQGSNQPQHF. The rearrangement joins TRBV9 to TRBJ1-5; 10 bases agree with TRBD1. The junction had 1 base not matched to a gene; V was cut back by 3 bases and J by 1 base. The germline V gene encodes CDR1 SGDLS and CDR2 YYNGEE. This CDR3 is 15 amino acids long.

The V and J genes are TRBV7-9 and TRBJ2-5, with 9 bases matching TRBD1. Germline values: CDR1 SEHNR, CDR2 FQNEAQ (reference sequence). Trimming took 4 bases from V and 5 from J; bases not matched to a gene: 11. CDR3 length equals 16 residues. CDR3 nucleotides: TGTGCCAGCAGCTCCACTGGGACAGGGCAGGATGAGACCCAGTACTTC. Translation: CASSSTGTGQDETQYF.

The chain joins TRBV10-3 to TRBJ2-1; 10 bases align to TRBD1. CDR1 is ENHRY, CDR2 SYGVKD, per germline. The length of the CDR3 is 16 residues. V dropped 0 bases and J dropped 6; count of bases not matched to a gene: 5. The CDR3 here is CAISESRTGGGNEQFF. The DNA for the CDR3 is TGTGCCATCAGTGAGTCAAGGACAGGGGGAGGCAATGAGCAGTTCTTC.

This clone has only a few counts. This chain links TRBV5-6 with TRBJ2-7; no reliable D call. This CDR3 has 16 residues. Trimming stripped 0 bases from V and 6 bases from J, with 19 bases between. Germline CDR1 is SGHDT and CDR2 is YYEEEE. This CDR3 is CASSLEEPHSYSEQYF. As DNA, the CDR3 is TGTGCCAGCAGCTTGGAGGAACCGCATTCCTACAGCGAGCAGTACTTC.

V gene TRBV19 combines with J gene TRBJ1-2; 7 positions agree with TRBD1. CDR3 length equals 11 residues. The germline gives CDR1 LNHDA, CDR2 SQIVND (reference sequence). J gave up 10 bases and V 5 bases, and 4 bases lay outside the gene matches. The CDR3: CASSLTGHYTF. Here the CDR3 DNA reads TGTGCCAGTAGTTTGACAGGGCACTACACCTTC.

This rearrangement joins TRBV5-1 to TRBJ2-5; maybe TRBD2 (6 bases). The length of the CDR3 is 14 residues. Trimming removed 5 bases from V and 1 base from J, with 12 bases in between. CDR1 SGHRS and CDR2 YFSETQ come from the germline V gene. CDR3 sequence: CASSPSGLQETQYF. The DNA of the CDR3 is TGCGCCAGCAGTCCCTCGGGACTCCAAGAGACCCAGTACTTC.